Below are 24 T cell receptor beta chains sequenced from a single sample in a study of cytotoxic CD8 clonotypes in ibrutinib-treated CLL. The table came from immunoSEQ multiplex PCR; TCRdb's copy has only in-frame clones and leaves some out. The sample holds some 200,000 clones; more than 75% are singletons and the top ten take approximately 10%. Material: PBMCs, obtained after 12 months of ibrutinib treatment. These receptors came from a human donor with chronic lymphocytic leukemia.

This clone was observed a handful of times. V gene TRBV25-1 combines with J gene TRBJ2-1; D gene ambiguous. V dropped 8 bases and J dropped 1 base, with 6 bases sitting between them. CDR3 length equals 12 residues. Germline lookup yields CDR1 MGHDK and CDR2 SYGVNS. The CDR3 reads CASCGSYNEQFF. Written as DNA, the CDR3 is TGTGCCAGCTGCGGTTCCTACAATGAGCAGTTCTTC. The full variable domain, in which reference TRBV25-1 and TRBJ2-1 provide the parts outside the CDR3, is EADIYQTPRYLVIGTGKKITLECSQTMGHDKMYWYQQDPGMELHLIHYSYGVNSTEKGDLSSESTVSRIRTEHFPLTLESARPSHTSQYLCASCGSYNEQFFGPGTRLTVL.

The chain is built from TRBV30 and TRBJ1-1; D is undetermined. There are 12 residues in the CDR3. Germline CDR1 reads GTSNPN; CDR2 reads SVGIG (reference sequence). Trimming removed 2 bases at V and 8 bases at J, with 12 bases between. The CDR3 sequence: CAWSRGRLEAFF. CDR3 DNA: TGTGCCTGGAGTCGAGGACGTTTAGAAGCTTTCTTT.

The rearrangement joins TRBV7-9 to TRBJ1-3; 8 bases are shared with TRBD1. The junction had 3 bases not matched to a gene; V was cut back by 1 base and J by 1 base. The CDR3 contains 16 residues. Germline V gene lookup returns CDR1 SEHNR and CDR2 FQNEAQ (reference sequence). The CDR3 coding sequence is TGTGCCAGCAGCTTAGGCCAGGGGGCATCTGGAAACACCATATATTTT. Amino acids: CASSLGQGASGNTIYF.

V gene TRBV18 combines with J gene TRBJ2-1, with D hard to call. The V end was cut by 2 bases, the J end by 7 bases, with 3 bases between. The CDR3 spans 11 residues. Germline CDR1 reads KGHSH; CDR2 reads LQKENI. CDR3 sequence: CASSPGNEQFF. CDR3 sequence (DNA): TGTGCCAGCTCACCAGGGAATGAGCAGTTCTTC.

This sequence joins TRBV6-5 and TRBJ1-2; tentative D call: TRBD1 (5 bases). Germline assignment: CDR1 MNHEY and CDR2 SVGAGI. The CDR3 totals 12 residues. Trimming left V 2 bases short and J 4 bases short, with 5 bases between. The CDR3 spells CASSYDSYGYTF. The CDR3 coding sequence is TGTGCCAGCAGTTACGACAGCTATGGCTACACCTTC.

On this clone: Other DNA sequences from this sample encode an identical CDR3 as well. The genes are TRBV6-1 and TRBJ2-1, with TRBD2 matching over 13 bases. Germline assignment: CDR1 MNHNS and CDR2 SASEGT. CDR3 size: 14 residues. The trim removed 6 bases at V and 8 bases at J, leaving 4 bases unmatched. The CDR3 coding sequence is TGTGCCAGCAGGAGACTAGCGGGAGGCGATGAGCAGTTCTTC. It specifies CASRRLAGGDEQFF.

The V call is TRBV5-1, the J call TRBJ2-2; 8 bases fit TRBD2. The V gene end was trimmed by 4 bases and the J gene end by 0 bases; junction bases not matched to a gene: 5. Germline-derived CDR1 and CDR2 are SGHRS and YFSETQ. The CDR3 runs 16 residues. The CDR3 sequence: CASSMPGLANTGELFF. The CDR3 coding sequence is TGCGCCAGCAGCATGCCGGGACTAGCGAACACCGGGGAGCTGTTTTTT.

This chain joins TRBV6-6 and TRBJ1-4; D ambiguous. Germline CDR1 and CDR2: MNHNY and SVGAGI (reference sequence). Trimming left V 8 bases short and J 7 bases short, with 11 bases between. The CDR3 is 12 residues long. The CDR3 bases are TGTGCCAGCTGGACCGCTCCTGAAAAACTGTTTTTT. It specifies CASWTAPEKLFF.

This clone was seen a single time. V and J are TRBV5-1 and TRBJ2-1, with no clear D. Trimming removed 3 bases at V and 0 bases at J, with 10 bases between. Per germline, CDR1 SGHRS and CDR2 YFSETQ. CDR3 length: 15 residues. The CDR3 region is CASSSDTISYNEQFF. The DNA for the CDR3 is TGCGCCAGCAGCTCTGATACTATCTCCTACAATGAGCAGTTCTTC.

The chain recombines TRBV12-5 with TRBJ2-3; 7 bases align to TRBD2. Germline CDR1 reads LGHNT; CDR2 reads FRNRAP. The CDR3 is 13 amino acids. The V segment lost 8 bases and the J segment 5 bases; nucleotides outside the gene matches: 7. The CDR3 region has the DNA TGTGCTAGTCTGAGTTCGGGAGGAGATACGCAGTATTTT. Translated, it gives CASLSSGGDTQYF.

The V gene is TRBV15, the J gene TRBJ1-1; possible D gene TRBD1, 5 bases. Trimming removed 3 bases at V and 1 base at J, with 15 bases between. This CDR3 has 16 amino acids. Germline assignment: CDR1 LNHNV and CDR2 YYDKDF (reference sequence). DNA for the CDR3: TGTGCCACCAGCAGTCCCGGATTTACAGGGAACACTGAAGCTTTCTTT. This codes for CATSSPGFTGNTEAFF.

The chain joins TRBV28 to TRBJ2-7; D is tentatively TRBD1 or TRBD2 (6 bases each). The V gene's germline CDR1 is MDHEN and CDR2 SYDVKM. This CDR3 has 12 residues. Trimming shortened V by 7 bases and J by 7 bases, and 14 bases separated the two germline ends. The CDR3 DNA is TGTGCCAGCACTACGGGGGCGGAGGAGCAGTACTTC. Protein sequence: CASTTGAEEQYF.

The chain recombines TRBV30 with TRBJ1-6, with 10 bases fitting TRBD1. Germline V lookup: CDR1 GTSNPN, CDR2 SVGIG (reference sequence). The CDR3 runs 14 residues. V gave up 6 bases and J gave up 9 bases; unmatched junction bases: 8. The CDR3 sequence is CACNPGQGISPLHF. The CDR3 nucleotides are TGTGCCTGCAATCCGGGACAGGGGATTTCACCCCTCCACTTT.

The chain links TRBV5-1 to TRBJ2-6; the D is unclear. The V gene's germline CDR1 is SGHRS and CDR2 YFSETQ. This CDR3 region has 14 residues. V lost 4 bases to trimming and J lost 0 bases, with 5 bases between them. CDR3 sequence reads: CASSGDSGANVLTF. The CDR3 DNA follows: TGCGCCAGCAGCGGGGACTCTGGGGCCAACGTCCTGACTTTC. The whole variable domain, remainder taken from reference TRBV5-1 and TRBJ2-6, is KAGVTQTPRYLIKTRGQQVTLSCSPISGHRSVSWYQQTPGQGLQFLFEYFSETQRNKGNFPGRFSGRQFSNSRSEMNVSTLELGDSALYLCASSGDSGANVLTFGAGSRLTVL.

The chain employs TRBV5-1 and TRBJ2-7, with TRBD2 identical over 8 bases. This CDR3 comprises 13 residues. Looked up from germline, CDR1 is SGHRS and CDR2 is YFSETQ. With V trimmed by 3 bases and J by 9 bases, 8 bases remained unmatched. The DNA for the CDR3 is TGCGCCAGCAGCTACGGGACCGGGGGGGCGCAGTACTTC. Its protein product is CASSYGTGGAQYF. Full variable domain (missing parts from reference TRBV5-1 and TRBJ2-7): KAGVTQTPRYLIKTRGQQVTLSCSPISGHRSVSWYQQTPGQGLQFLFEYFSETQRNKGNFPGRFSGRQFSNSRSEMNVSTLELGDSALYLCASSYGTGGAQYFGPGTRLTVT.

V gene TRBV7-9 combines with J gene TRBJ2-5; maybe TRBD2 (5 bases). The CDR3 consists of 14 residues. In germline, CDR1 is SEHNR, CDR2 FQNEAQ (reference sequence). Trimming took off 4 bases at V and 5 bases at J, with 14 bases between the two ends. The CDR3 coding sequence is TGTGCCAGCAGCTGGACTCAACCTCGGGAGACCCAGTACTTC. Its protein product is CASSWTQPRETQYF.

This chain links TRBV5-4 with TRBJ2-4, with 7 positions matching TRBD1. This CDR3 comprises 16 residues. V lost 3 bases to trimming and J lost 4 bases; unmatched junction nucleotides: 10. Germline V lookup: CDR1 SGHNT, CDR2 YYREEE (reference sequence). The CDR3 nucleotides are TGTGCCAGCAGCTATCCACAGGGGTTGAGTAAAAACATTCAGTACTTC. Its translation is CASSYPQGLSKNIQYF.

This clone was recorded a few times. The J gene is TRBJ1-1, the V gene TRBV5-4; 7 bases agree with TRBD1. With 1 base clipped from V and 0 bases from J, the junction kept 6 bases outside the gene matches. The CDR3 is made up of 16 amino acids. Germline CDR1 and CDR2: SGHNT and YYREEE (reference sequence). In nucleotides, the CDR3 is TGTGCCAGCAGCTTGTCACTGGGACAGCTGAACACTGAAGCTTTCTTT. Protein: CASSLSLGQLNTEAFF.

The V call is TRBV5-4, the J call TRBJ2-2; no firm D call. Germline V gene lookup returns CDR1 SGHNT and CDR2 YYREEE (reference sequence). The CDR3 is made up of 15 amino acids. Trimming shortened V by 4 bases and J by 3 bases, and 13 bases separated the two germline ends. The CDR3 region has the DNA TGTGCCAGCAGCCCCAGAACCGCTTACACCGGGGAGCTGTTTTTT. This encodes CASSPRTAYTGELFF.

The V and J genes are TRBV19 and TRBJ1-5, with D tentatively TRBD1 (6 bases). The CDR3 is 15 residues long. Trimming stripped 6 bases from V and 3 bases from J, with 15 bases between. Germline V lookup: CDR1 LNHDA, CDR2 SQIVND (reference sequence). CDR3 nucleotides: TGTGCCAGTAGGTTAGGGGGGTCAGTCAATCAGCCCCAGCATTTT. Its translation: CASRLGGSVNQPQHF. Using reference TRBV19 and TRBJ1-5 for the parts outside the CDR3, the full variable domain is DGGITQSPKYLFRKEGQNVTLSCEQNLNHDAMYWYRQDPGQGLRLIYYSQIVNDFQKGDIAEGYSVSREKKESFPLTVTSAQKNPTAFYLCASRLGGSVNQPQHFGDGTRLSIL.

The CDR3 DNA reads TGTGCCAGCAGCTTAGTCAATGAGCAGTTCTTC. Protein sequence: CASSLVNEQFF. V is TRBV11-2 and J is TRBJ2-1, with unresolved D. The germline V gene has CDR1 SGHAT and CDR2 FQNNGV. This CDR3 has 11 amino acids. V dropped 1 base and J dropped 6 bases, with 1 base sitting between them.

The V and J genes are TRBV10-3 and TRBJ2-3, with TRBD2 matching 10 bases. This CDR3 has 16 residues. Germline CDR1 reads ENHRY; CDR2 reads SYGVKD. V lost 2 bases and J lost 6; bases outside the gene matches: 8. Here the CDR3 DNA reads TGTGCCATCAGTGAGCCGACAGCGGGAGGGTCGGATACGCAGTATTTT. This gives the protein CAISEPTAGGSDTQYF.

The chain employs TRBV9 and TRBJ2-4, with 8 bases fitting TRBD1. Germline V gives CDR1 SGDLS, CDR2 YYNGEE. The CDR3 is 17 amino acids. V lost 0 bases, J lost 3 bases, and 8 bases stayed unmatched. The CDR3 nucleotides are TGTGCCAGCAGCGTAGGGATTACCGGGACAGGCAAAAACATTCAGTACTTC. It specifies CASSVGITGTGKNIQYF.

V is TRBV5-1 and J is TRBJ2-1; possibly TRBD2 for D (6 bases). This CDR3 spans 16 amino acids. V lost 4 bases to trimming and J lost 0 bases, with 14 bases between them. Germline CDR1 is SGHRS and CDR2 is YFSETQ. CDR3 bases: TGCGCCAGCAGCGGTTTGCCGCGGGGCTCCTACAATGAGCAGTTCTTC. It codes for CASSGLPRGSYNEQFF.